These 22 T cell receptor beta chains share one sample of origin, sequenced in a study of OX40 agonist ivuxolimab in advanced cancers. Libraries were prepared by immunoSEQ multiplex PCR; TCRdb keeps only in-frame clonotypes and omits some of them. The profile shows roughly 99,000 clones, approximately 90% of them singletons. The source material was CD4+ or CD8+ T cells sorted from blood, sampled in a trial of the OX40 agonist ivuxolimab. The receptor set was obtained from an adult with an advanced solid tumor such as melanoma, head and neck, liver or kidney cancer.

CDR3 in DNA: TGTGCCTGGAGGCGCAGGGGCTCGGGGACCTACGAGCAGTACTTC. Protein sequence: CAWRRRGSGTYEQYF. This chain links TRBV30 with TRBJ2-7; the D gene is possibly TRBD1 (6 bases). Germline assignment: CDR1 GTSNPN and CDR2 SVGIG (reference sequence). Trimming took 3 bases from V and 2 from J, leaving 17 bases between them. The CDR3 spans 15 residues.

The chain carries TRBV10-1 and TRBJ2-7; 9 nucleotides agree with TRBD2. The CDR3 runs 14 residues. The germline V gene has CDR1 WNHNN and CDR2 SYGVQD (reference sequence). The J segment lost 6 bases and the V segment lost 2 bases, leaving 5 bases of the junction unmatched. The CDR3 coding sequence is TGCGCCAGCAGTGAGGGTAGCGGGAGAGGCGAGCAGTACTTC. Residues: CASSEGSGRGEQYF.

The gene calls are TRBV6-1 and TRBJ1-1, with 7 bases lining up with TRBD1. V was clipped by 1 base and J by 0 bases; unmatched bases: 23. CDR3 length equals 22 residues. Germline lookup yields CDR1 MNHNS and CDR2 SASEGT. Here the CDR3 DNA reads TGTGCCAGCAGTGAAGGATTTGGGTGGGGACAGCCTTACCGAGTCATGAACACTGAAGCTTTCTTT. As protein: CASSEGFGWGQPYRVMNTEAFF.

The CDR3 DNA sequence: TGTGCCAGCAGCTCCGGGGGAGCGGGTCGGGATGGCTACACCTTC. Translation gives CASSSGGAGRDGYTF. The chain combines TRBV7-3 with TRBJ1-2, with D possibly being TRBD1 (5 bases). Germline lookup yields CDR1 SGHTA and CDR2 FQGTGA. This CDR3 is built from 15 residues. Trimming took off 4 bases at V and 6 bases at J, with 18 bases between the two ends.

J is TRBJ2-7 and V is TRBV4-2; 7 nucleotides agree with TRBD2. This CDR3 has 15 amino acids. The germline V gene has CDR1 LGHNA and CDR2 YNFKEQ. Losses at the gene ends were 0 bases for V and 0 bases for J; bases not matched to a gene: 2. The CDR3 bases are TGTGCCAGCAGCCAAGAAACGGGAGGCTCCTACGAGCAGTACTTC. Translation: CASSQETGGSYEQYF.

This clone was detected only once. The chain joins TRBV28 to TRBJ2-7; 10 bases line up with TRBD2. With 3 bases clipped from V and 5 bases from J, the junction kept 13 bases outside the gene matches. The CDR3 spans 17 residues. Germline loops: CDR1 MDHEN, CDR2 SYDVKM. The CDR3: CASSFAWASGRVNEQYF. CDR3 DNA sequence: TGTGCCAGCAGTTTTGCATGGGCTAGCGGGAGAGTCAACGAGCAGTACTTC.

J is TRBJ2-7 and V is TRBV18, with 8 nucleotides matching TRBD1. Germline CDR1 is KGHSH and CDR2 is LQKENI. With V trimmed by 3 bases and J by 0 bases, 4 bases remained unmatched. CDR3 size: 15 residues. The CDR3 nucleotides are TGTGCCAGCTCACCGCGGGACAGGAGCTCCTACGAGCAGTACTTC. Translation gives CASSPRDRSSYEQYF.

Only one count was recorded for this clone. This chain connects TRBV11-3 to TRBJ2-7, with 16 nucleotides matching TRBD2. Germline CDR1 is SGHNT and CDR2 is YENEEA. The CDR3 extends over 17 amino acids. V dropped 4 bases and J dropped 3; count of bases not matched to a gene: 6. This CDR3 is CASSSGTSGRVRYEQYF. DNA of the CDR3: TGTGCCAGCAGCTCAGGGACTAGCGGGAGGGTCCGCTACGAGCAGTACTTC.

The chain links TRBV28 to TRBJ2-1, with D possibly TRBD2 on 6 matching bases. The germline gives CDR1 MDHEN, CDR2 SYDVKM. V lost 7 bases and J lost 4, with 11 bases in between. CDR3 size: 13 residues. CDR3: CASKWGVYNEQFF. CDR3 bases: TGTGCCAGCAAATGGGGGGTATACAATGAGCAGTTCTTC.

This clone was seen once. The chain carries TRBV28 and TRBJ2-1; tentative D call: TRBD1 (5 bases). The germline V and J ends were trimmed by 6 bases and 2 bases, with 8 bases remaining between them. The length of the CDR3 is 13 residues. Germline V gives CDR1 MDHEN, CDR2 SYDVKM. Written as DNA, the CDR3 is TGTGCCAGCAGCGGACAAGCCTACAATGAGCAGTTCTTC. Residues: CASSGQAYNEQFF.

The gene calls are TRBV7-3 and TRBJ2-5; D is possibly TRBD1 or TRBD2 (5 bases each). The V gene's germline CDR1 is SGHTA and CDR2 FQGTGA. V dropped 5 bases and J dropped 5 bases, with 12 bases sitting between them. This CDR3 spans 13 amino acids. As DNA, the CDR3 is TGTGCCAGCAGCCCAGGGAGCGGCGAGACCCAGTACTTC. Its translation is CASSPGSGETQYF.

The chain has TRBV7-3 and TRBJ2-3; no clear D gene. Germline CDR1 and CDR2: SGHTA and FQGTGA. This CDR3 comprises 13 residues. The germline V and J ends were trimmed by 8 bases and 4 bases, with 13 bases remaining between them. The CDR3 DNA reads as TGTGCCAGCGGCTCTAATTCGGCAGATACGCAGTATTTT. Protein: CASGSNSADTQYF.

The rearrangement uses TRBV7-2 and TRBJ2-2, with 7 bases identical to TRBD2. V lost 4 bases, J lost 6 bases, and 11 bases stayed unmatched. Germline CDR1 and CDR2: SGHTA and FQGNSA. CDR3 size: 16 residues. The chain's CDR3 is CASSSTGTNPPGELFF. CDR3 DNA sequence: TGTGCCAGCAGCTCCACCGGGACTAATCCTCCCGGGGAGCTGTTTTTT. The variable domain in full, with the rest retrieved from reference TRBV7-2 and TRBJ2-2, is GAGVSQSPSNKVTEKGKDVELRCDPISGHTALYWYRQSLGQGLEFLIYFQGNSAPDKSGLPSDRFSAERTGGSVSTLTIQRTQQEDSAVYLCASSSTGTNPPGELFFGEGSRLTVL.

The rearrangement links TRBV6-5 to TRBJ1-4; D not resolved. V was cut by 5 bases and J by 6 bases, with 10 bases left in between. CDR1 is MNHEY and CDR2 is SVGAGI in the germline V gene. The CDR3 length is 13 residues. In nucleotides, the CDR3 is TGTGCCAGCAGTCCACAGACGGATGAAAAACTGTTTTTT. Translation: CASSPQTDEKLFF.

The rearrangement uses TRBV7-8 and TRBJ2-6; 8 bases map to TRBD1. CDR1 and CDR2 (germline): SGHVS, FQNEAQ. The CDR3 has 16 residues. The CDR3 protein is CAGDGQGLSGANVLTF. CDR3 in DNA: TGTGCGGGTGACGGACAGGGATTATCTGGGGCCAACGTCCTGACTTTC.

The chain employs TRBV12-5 and TRBJ2-5, with unresolved D. Germline CDR1 LGHNT, CDR2 FRNRAP. The length of the CDR3 is 22 residues. V shed 7 bases and J shed 2 bases, with 38 bases lying between them. The CDR3 nucleotides read TGTGCTAGTGTTACCAAAACCCCCGGACCGATCCCAGAAGCCCCCCCACAAGAGACCCAGTACTTC. This translates into CASVTKTPGPIPEAPPQETQYF.

The genes are TRBV5-6 and TRBJ1-1, with TRBD1 as a possible D gene (5 bases). Per germline, CDR1 SGHDT and CDR2 YYEEEE. The CDR3 runs to 14 residues. The V end lost 1 base, the J end lost 6 bases, and 13 bases lay between the germline ends. The CDR3, as DNA: TGTGCCAGCAGCTTGCAGGGAGGCGGCCCTGAAGCTTTCTTT. Its protein product is CASSLQGGGPEAFF.

This rearrangement joins TRBV6-4 to TRBJ2-1; 11 positions match TRBD2. CDR1 is MRHNA, CDR2 SNTAGT, per germline. Trimming took 4 bases from V and 3 from J; bases not matched to a gene: 2. The CDR3 sequence is 15 residues long. The CDR3 sequence: CASSAGLAVYNEQFF. In DNA form, the CDR3 reads TGTGCCAGCAGTGCGGGACTAGCGGTCTACAATGAGCAGTTCTTC.

The V gene is TRBV6-4, the J gene TRBJ1-2; TRBD1 aligns across 8 bases. The CDR3 sequence is 15 residues long. V gave up 4 bases and J gave up 5 bases; unmatched junction bases: 9. Per germline, CDR1 MRHNA and CDR2 SNTAGT. This CDR3 is CASSALPGQAYGYTF. In nucleotides, the CDR3 is TGTGCCAGCAGTGCTCTACCGGGACAGGCTTATGGCTACACCTTC.

The chain recombines TRBV2 with TRBJ1-3; D is unresolved. The germline V and J ends were trimmed by 4 bases and 2 bases, with 12 bases remaining between them. Germline CDR1 reads SNHLY; CDR2 reads FYNNEI. There are 15 residues in the CDR3. As DNA, the CDR3 is TGTGCCAGCAGTGTAGAGGGAAAGGCTGGAAACACCATATATTTT. Its protein is CASSVEGKAGNTIYF.

The chain uses TRBV6-5 and TRBJ1-6; 7 bases map to TRBD1. The junction had 10 bases not matched to a gene; V was cut back by 7 bases and J by 7 bases. This CDR3 is 15 amino acids long. Germline CDR1 MNHEY, CDR2 SVGAGI. In DNA, the CDR3 is TGTGCCAGCACCAGCAGGGGGTCGCCAAATTCACCCCTCCACTTT. It codes for CASTSRGSPNSPLHF.

The chain couples TRBV7-9 to TRBJ1-2; 8 bases agree with TRBD1. Germline V CDR1 and CDR2: SEHNR, FQNEAQ (reference sequence). With V trimmed by 5 bases and J by 7 bases, 9 bases remained unmatched. CDR3 size: 14 residues. CDR3 nucleotide sequence: TGTGCCAGCAGCCCGGGACAGGCGGTCGCTGGCTACACCTTC. Amino acids: CASSPGQAVAGYTF.